This T cell receptor beta chain originates from a study of blood T cell repertoires in COVID-19 (dated by TCRdb to the early 2020s). Some background on the complete study: Samples from collaborators originated in the United States, Italy and Spain and spanned both the acute and convalescent phases of COVID-19. Where HLA class I and class II types were available, the types were taken from metadata supplied by the sample provider, not from assay-based typing. The dataset comprised deeply sampled blood TCRbeta repertoires from subjects exposed to, actively infected with, or recovered from COVID-19. The prospective study material was composed of cDNA or gDNA derived from T cells, B-cell-depleted T cells, or PBMCs. Samples were obtained from the ongoing ImmuneRACE study (first 160 participants) and from about 1,300 subjects provided by 6 global collaborators. The repertoires were made available in a free public database intended to serve as a resource for research on the immune response to SARS-CoV-2. A de-identified subject ID, COVID-19 status, age in years and sex were almost always included in the sample metadata. Summary of the overall study and its limitations: Clinical and demographic metadata were provided uncurated, with the amount varying by source and participant.

Each collaborating institution followed its own protocols to collect whole blood in K2EDTA tubes. For TCRbeta analysis, collaborators shipped samples in one of three forms: frozen whole blood, isolated PBMCs, or DNA extracted from either of those sample types. TCRbeta CDR3 regions were amplified from genomic DNA using the immunoSEQ Assay, a bias-controlled multiplex PCR. The original pipeline was this. Nucleated cell counts per sample were estimated from amplification of reference gene primers within the assay. To quantify the absolute abundance of each unique TCRbeta CDR3 rearrangement, sequence reads were collapsed and filtered. Productive Simpson clonality was computed per sample as the square root of Simpson's diversity index over productive rearrangements. TCRdb's version of the immuneACCESS table is confined to in-frame rearrangements and falls short of the full clone set. An unresolved V gene accounts for under half of the shortfall where checked; the remainder is of unknown origin. V, J and clone size derive from that table, while D and trimming were established from the DNA sequence. The sample table holds 80,000 or so clones, of which about 80% were seen once. 4% to 6% of the sample goes to the ten largest clones.

On this clone: The antigen this receptor binds is unknown. No much larger clonotype is one base removed from it; base qualities were not supplied.

This receptor was obtained from a woman between 70 and 85 years old with acute or convalescent COVID-19. The source material was peripheral blood.

The bases read TGTGCCAGTAGTATTAAATCCACAGCCTCTGGAAACACCATATATTTT. Its coded protein is CASSIKSTASGNTIYF. The chain is assembled from TRBV19 and TRBJ1-3, with the D gene uncertain. Between the V and J ends, shortened by 3 bases and 0 bases respectively, the junction contains 12 bases. Counted from cysteine to phenylalanine, this CDR3 has 16 amino acids. Only the CDR3 DNA is retained, 48 bases long and in frame from the first base. Sequences LNHDA (CDR1) and SQIVND (CDR2) are obtained from the germline V gene (reference sequence).